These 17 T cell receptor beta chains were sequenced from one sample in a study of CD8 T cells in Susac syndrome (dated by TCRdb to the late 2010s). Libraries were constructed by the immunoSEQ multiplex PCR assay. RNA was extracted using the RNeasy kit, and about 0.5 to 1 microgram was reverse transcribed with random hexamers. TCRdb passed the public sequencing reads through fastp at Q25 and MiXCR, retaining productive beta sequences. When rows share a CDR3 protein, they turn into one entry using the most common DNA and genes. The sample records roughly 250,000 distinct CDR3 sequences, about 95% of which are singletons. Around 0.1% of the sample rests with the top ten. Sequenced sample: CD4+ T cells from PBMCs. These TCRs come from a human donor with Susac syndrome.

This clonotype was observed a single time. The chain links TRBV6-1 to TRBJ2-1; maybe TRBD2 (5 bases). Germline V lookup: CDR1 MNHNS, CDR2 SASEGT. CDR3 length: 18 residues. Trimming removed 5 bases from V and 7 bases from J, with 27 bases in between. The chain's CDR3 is CASSPRSEGLASFNEQFF. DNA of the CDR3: TGTGCCAGCAGTCCTCGTTCCGAAGGACTGGCCTCTTTTAATGAGCAGTTCTTC.

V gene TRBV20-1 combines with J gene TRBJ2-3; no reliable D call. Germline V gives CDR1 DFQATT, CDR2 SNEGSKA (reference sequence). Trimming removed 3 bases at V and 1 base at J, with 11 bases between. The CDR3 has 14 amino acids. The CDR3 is CSASPNGGTDTQYF. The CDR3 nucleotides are TGCAGTGCTAGCCCCAACGGAGGCACAGATACGCAGTATTTT.

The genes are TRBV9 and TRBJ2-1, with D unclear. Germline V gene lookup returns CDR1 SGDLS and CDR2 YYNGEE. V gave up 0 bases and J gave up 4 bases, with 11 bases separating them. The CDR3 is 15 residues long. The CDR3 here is CASSVGALEYNEQFF. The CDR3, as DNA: TGTGCCAGCAGCGTAGGAGCGCTAGAGTACAATGAGCAGTTCTTC.

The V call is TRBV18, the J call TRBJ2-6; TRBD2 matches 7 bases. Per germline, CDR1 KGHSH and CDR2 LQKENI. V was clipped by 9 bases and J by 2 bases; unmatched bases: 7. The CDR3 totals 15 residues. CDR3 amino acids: CASTKAGAGANVLTF. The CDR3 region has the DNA TGTGCCAGTACGAAGGCGGGGGCTGGGGCCAACGTCCTGACTTTC.

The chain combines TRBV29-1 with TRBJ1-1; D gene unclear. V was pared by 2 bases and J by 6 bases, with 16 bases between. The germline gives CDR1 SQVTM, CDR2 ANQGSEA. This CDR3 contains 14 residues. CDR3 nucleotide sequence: TGCAGCGTTGAATATCGCATTGGAGGGCCTGAAGCTTTCTTT. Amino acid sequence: CSVEYRIGGPEAFF.

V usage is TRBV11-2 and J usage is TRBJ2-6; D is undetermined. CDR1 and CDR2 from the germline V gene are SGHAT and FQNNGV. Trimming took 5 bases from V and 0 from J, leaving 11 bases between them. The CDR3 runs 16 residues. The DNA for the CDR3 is TGTGCCAGCAGCCCGTTGGAAACCTCTGGGGCCAACGTCCTGACTTTC. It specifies CASSPLETSGANVLTF. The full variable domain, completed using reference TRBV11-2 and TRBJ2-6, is EAGVAQSPRYKIIEKRQSVAFWCNPISGHATLYWYQQILGQGPKLLIQFQNNGVVDDSQLPKDRFSAERLKGVDSTLKIQPAKLEDSAVYLCASSPLETSGANVLTFGAGSRLTVL.

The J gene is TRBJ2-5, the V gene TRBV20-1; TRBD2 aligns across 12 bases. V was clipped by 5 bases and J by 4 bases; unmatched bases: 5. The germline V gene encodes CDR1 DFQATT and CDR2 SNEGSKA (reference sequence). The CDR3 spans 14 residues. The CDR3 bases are TGCAGTGCTCTAGCGGGAGGGCCTAGAGAGACCCAGTACTTC. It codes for CSALAGGPRETQYF.

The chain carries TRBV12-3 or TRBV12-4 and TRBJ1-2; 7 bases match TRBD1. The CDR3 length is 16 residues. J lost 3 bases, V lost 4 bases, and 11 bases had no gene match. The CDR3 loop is CASSSGFPDRDYGYTF. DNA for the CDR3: TGTGCCAGCAGTTCCGGGTTTCCCGACAGGGACTATGGCTACACCTTC.

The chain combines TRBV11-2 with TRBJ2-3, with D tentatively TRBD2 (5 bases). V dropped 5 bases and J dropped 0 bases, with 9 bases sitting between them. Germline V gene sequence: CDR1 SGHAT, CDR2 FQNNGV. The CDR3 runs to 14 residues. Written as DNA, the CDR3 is TGTGCCAGCAGCCGTAGCGCAAGCACAGATACGCAGTATTTT. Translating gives CASSRSASTDTQYF.

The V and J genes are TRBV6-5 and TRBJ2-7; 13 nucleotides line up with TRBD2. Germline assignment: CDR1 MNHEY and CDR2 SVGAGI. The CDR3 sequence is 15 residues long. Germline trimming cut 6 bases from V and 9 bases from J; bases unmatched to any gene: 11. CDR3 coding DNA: TGTGCCAGCAGACCCTCACTAGCGGGAGGGCCAGTGCAGTACTTC. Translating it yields CASRPSLAGGPVQYF.

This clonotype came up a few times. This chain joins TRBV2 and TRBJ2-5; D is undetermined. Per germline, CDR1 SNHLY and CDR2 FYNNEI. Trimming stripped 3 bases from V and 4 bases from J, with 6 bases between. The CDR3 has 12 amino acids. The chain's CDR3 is CASSEGGETQYF. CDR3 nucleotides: TGTGCCAGCAGTGAGGGCGGAGAGACCCAGTACTTC.

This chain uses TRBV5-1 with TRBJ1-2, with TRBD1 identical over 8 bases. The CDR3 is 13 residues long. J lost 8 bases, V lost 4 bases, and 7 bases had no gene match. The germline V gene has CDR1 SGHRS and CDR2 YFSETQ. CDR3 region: CASSRGQELGYTF. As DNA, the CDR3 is TGCGCCAGCAGCCGGGGACAGGAGCTGGGCTACACCTTC.

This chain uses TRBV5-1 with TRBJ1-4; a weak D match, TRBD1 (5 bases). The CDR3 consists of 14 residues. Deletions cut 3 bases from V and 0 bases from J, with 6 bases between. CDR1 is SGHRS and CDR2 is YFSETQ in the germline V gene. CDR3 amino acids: CASSSTATNEKLFF. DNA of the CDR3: TGCGCCAGCAGCTCGACAGCAACTAATGAAAAACTGTTTTTT. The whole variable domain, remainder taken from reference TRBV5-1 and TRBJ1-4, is KAGVTQTPRYLIKTRGQQVTLSCSPISGHRSVSWYQQTPGQGLQFLFEYFSETQRNKGNFPGRFSGRQFSNSRSEMNVSTLELGDSALYLCASSSTATNEKLFFGSGTQLSVL.

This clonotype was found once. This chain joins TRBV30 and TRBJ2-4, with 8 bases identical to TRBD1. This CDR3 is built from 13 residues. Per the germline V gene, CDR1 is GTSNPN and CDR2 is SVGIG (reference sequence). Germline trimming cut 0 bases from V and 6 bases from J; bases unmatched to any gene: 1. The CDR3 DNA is TGTGCCTGGAGTGTCGACAGGGGAAACATTCAGTACTTC. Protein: CAWSVDRGNIQYF.

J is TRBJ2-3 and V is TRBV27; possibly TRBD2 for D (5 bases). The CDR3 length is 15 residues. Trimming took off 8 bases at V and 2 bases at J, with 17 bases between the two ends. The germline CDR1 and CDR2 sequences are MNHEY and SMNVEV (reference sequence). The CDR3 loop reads CASLPGFQITDTQYF. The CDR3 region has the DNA TGTGCCAGCCTTCCGGGATTCCAAATCACAGATACGCAGTATTTT.

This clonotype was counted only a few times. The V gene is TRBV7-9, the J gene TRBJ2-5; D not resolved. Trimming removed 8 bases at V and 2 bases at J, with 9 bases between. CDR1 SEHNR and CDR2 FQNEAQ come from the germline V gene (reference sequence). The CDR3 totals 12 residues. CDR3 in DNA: TGTGCCAGCTCGAAGTCACAAGAGACCCAGTACTTC. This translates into CASSKSQETQYF.

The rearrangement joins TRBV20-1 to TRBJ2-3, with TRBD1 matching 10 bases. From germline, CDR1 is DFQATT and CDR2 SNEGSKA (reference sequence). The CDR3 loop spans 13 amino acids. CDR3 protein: CRAGTGDTDTQYF. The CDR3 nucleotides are TGCAGGGCCGGGACAGGGGACACAGATACGCAGTATTTT.